The 13 T cell receptor beta chains presented below share a single source sample, sequenced in a study of cytomegalovirus exposure and HLA in healthy donors. 13 Jbeta primers and 60 Vbeta primers were used for the PCR. TCRdb's table, derived via immunoSEQ multiplex PCR, lists solely in-frame clones and lacks some. The repertoire has over 120,000 clones, less than 10% of them found once; the top ten carry 1.8%. The specimen was PBMCs. These receptors came from a man aged 45-65 years in good health and CMV-seronegative.

V gene TRBV10-1 combines with J gene TRBJ2-7; maybe TRBD1 (5 bases). Germline V lookup: CDR1 WNHNN, CDR2 SYGVQD (reference sequence). This CDR3 has 13 residues. V lost 6 bases to trimming and J lost 5 bases, with 14 bases between them. This CDR3 reads CASSRTPTHEQYF. The CDR3 DNA follows: TGCGCCAGCAGCCGGACACCAACCCACGAGCAGTACTTC.

This clone was observed a few times. The rearrangement links TRBV29-1 to TRBJ2-1, with 9 bases that match TRBD1. Germline assignment: CDR1 SQVTM and CDR2 ANQGSEA. CDR3 length: 15 residues. V shed 8 bases and J 5 bases; nucleotides not matched to a gene: 13. The DNA for the CDR3 is TGCAGCAGCTCTCGATTCCGGGACAGGGACAATGAGCAGTTCTTC. Translating it yields CSSSRFRDRDNEQFF.

This clone was seen more than once but under ten times. V usage is TRBV29-1 and J usage is TRBJ2-1, with 14 bases identical to TRBD2. This CDR3 contains 21 residues. V trimming: 3 bases; J trimming: 7 bases; junction bases outside the gene matches: 23. Germline lookup yields CDR1 SQVTM and CDR2 ANQGSEA. In nucleotides, the CDR3 is TGCAGCGTTGACGACCAATTCTACCCGACGGGACTAGCGGGAGACTGGAATGAGCAGTTCTTC. This encodes CSVDDQFYPTGLAGDWNEQFF.

The chain links TRBV30 to TRBJ1-2, with D hard to call. Trimming cost V 1 base and J 5 bases, with 8 bases left between them. Per the germline V gene, CDR1 is GTSNPN and CDR2 is SVGIG (reference sequence). The CDR3 is 12 amino acids. The CDR3 region has the DNA TGTGCCTGGAGTGACAGAGAGTATGGCTACACCTTC. Residues: CAWSDREYGYTF.

This clone has a handful of counts. This chain connects TRBV5-6 to TRBJ2-7; 7 bases are shared with TRBD1. This CDR3 spans 15 amino acids. Germline CDR1 and CDR2: SGHDT and YYEEEE. V was pared by 6 bases and J by 1 base, with 10 bases of the junction left unmatched. In DNA, the CDR3 is TGTGCCAGCATCAAGACAGGGACAGCATCCTACGAGCAGTACTTC. This codes for CASIKTGTASYEQYF.

This clone was counted a few times. The chain uses TRBV30 and TRBJ1-5; maybe TRBD1 (6 bases). Trimming left V 0 bases short and J 3 bases short, with 15 bases between. Germline V gene sequence: CDR1 GTSNPN, CDR2 SVGIG (reference sequence). This CDR3 has 16 amino acids. The CDR3 DNA reads as TGTGCCTGGAGTGTACCCGCCAGGGGAAACAATCAGCCCCAGCATTTT. It codes for CAWSVPARGNNQPQHF.

CDR3 in DNA: TGTGCCAGCAGCTTGTCGACAGGGCATCTCCAAGAGACCCAGTACTTC. It encodes CASSLSTGHLQETQYF. The gene calls are TRBV5-4 and TRBJ2-5; 7 nucleotides agree with TRBD1. Germline V CDR1 and CDR2: SGHNT, YYREEE (reference sequence). V shed 1 base and J 1 base; nucleotides not matched to a gene: 7. The length of the CDR3 is 16 residues.

The CDR3 coding sequence is TGCAGCGCCCGGACGGGGGGCGGGGAGCTGTTTTTT. Its translation: CSARTGGGELFF. The chain uses TRBV29-1 and TRBJ2-2; 7 bases agree with TRBD2. This CDR3 is 12 amino acids long. CDR1 is SQVTM and CDR2 is ANQGSEA in the germline V gene. V gave up 7 bases and J gave up 7 bases; unmatched junction bases: 6.

This clone was seen only a few times. The chain carries TRBV28 and TRBJ1-5; 7 nucleotides line up with TRBD1. The CDR3 contains 14 residues. J was trimmed by 4 bases and V by 5 bases; bases with no gene match: 5. CDR1 is MDHEN, CDR2 SYDVKM, per germline. CDR3 nucleotide sequence: TGTGCCAGCAGTCTACGACAGGGAAATCAGCCCCAGCATTTT. It encodes CASSLRQGNQPQHF.

The chain combines TRBV9 with TRBJ1-1; maybe TRBD1 (5 bases). Trimming stripped 1 base from V and 4 bases from J, with 8 bases between. This CDR3 has 13 amino acids. CDR1 is SGDLS and CDR2 is YYNGEE in the germline V gene. The CDR3 coding sequence is TGTGCCAGCAGCGTACAGGGTTTCACTGAAGCTTTCTTT. The encoded protein is CASSVQGFTEAFF.

The sample holds a few counts of this clone. This chain connects TRBV29-1 to TRBJ1-2; D perhaps matches TRBD1 (5 bases). The germline V gene encodes CDR1 SQVTM and CDR2 ANQGSEA. The length of the CDR3 is 11 residues. The V gene lost 5 bases and the J gene lost 8 bases, with 12 bases spanning the gap. CDR3 protein: CSVRRGKGYTF. CDR3 DNA sequence: TGCAGCGTTCGTAGGGGTAAGGGCTACACCTTC.

This clone was counted between two and nine times. This chain joins TRBV5-6 and TRBJ2-7; TRBD2 might be the D (6 bases). Trimming removed 6 bases from V and 2 bases from J, with 15 bases in between. The CDR3 extends over 14 amino acids. The germline V gene has CDR1 SGHDT and CDR2 YYEEEE. CDR3 region: CASTNGGNTYEQYF. In DNA, the CDR3 is TGTGCCAGCACCAACGGCGGGAACACCTACGAGCAGTACTTC.

There are a few counts of this clone. This rearrangement joins TRBV15 to TRBJ2-2; TRBD2 aligns across 14 bases. V dropped 8 bases and J dropped 8; count of bases not matched to a gene: 10. The germline gives CDR1 LNHNV, CDR2 YYDKDF (reference sequence). The CDR3 is 16 residues long. CDR3 residues: CATYGRLAGGPGELFF. The CDR3, as DNA: TGTGCCACCTATGGTAGACTAGCGGGAGGGCCAGGGGAGCTGTTTTTT.